One and the same sample provided the 23 T cell receptor beta chains below, sequenced in a study of T cell responses to AZD1222 COVID-19 vaccine (dated by TCRdb to about 2021). What the time point label conveys for this sample: about 28 days (+/-7) after the second vaccine dose. The library was prepared using the immunoSEQ multiplex PCR assay. The immuneACCESS repertoire file appears here via TCRdb, limited to in-frame rearrangements. These files lack a portion of the clones; in checked studies, under half of the deficit traces to unresolved V genes, and the cause of the others is not known. In this sample the table shows under 110,000 clones, 90% of which occur a single time. The ten largest clones take up under 8.5% of the sample. The starting material was peripheral blood, obtained 28 days after the second AZD1222 dose. These receptor sequences come from an adult who received the AZD1222 COVID-19 vaccine.

V is TRBV5-1 and J is TRBJ2-1; TRBD1 matches at 9 bases. The germline CDR1 and CDR2 sequences are SGHRS and YFSETQ. The junction had 3 bases not matched to a gene; V was cut back by 4 bases and J by 4 bases. The CDR3 length is 14 residues. DNA of the CDR3: TGCGCCAGCAGCACAGGACAGGGGTACAATGAGCAGTTCTTC. Protein: CASSTGQGYNEQFF.

This clone was counted only a few times. The chain employs TRBV27 and TRBJ1-2, with D possibly being TRBD1 (5 bases). V was shortened by 8 bases and J by 6 bases, with 19 bases between the two germline ends. This CDR3 is built from 14 residues. Germline-derived CDR1 and CDR2 are MNHEY and SMNVEV (reference sequence). The CDR3, as DNA: TGTGCCAGCGGGTCATTTCAGGGTCCTAATGGCTACACCTTC. Translating it yields CASGSFQGPNGYTF.

The chain carries TRBV7-2 and TRBJ2-7, with 11 bases fitting TRBD1. CDR1 is SGHTA, CDR2 FQGNSA, per germline. J lost 3 bases, V lost 5 bases, and 6 bases had no gene match. The CDR3 has 15 residues. CDR3 coding DNA: TGTGCCAGCAGCAATCGGGGACAGGGGGTCTACGAGCAGTACTTC. Residues: CASSNRGQGVYEQYF.

V gene TRBV18 combines with J gene TRBJ1-6, with D possibly TRBD1 on 5 matching bases. V was trimmed by 2 bases and J by 4 bases, leaving 6 bases between them. This CDR3 has 14 amino acids. The germline CDR1 and CDR2 sequences are KGHSH and LQKENI. CDR3 sequence reads: CASSPGHYNSPLHF. The DNA of the CDR3 is TGTGCCAGCTCACCAGGACATTATAATTCACCCCTCCACTTT.

The genes are TRBV18 and TRBJ1-2, with D unclear. V lost 2 bases and J lost 4, with 11 bases in between. The length of the CDR3 is 14 residues. The germline gives CDR1 KGHSH, CDR2 LQKENI. CDR3: CASSPVELAYGYTF. The CDR3 DNA sequence: TGTGCCAGCTCACCAGTGGAACTAGCCTATGGCTACACCTTC.

This sequence joins TRBV19 and TRBJ2-3; tentatively, D is TRBD1 (6 bases). Trimming stripped 10 bases from V and 3 bases from J, with 20 bases between. The CDR3 runs 15 residues. Germline V gives CDR1 LNHDA, CDR2 SQIVND (reference sequence). The CDR3 loop is CATKTGLWRTDTQYF. The CDR3 region has the DNA TGTGCCACCAAGACAGGCCTTTGGAGAACAGATACGCAGTATTTT.

The chain carries TRBV30 and TRBJ1-1; possibly TRBD1 for D (6 bases). Germline loops: CDR1 GTSNPN, CDR2 SVGIG (reference sequence). The CDR3 length is 14 residues. The V end lost 4 bases, the J end lost 0 bases, and 12 bases lay between the germline ends. The CDR3 here is CAWILDRVNTEAFF. As DNA, the CDR3 is TGTGCCTGGATACTGGACAGAGTGAACACTGAAGCTTTCTTT. The entire variable domain, with the rest obtained from reference TRBV30 and TRBJ1-1, is as follows: SQTIHQWPATLVQPVGSPLSLECTVEGTSNPNLYWYRQAAGRGLQLLFYSVGIGQISSEVPQNLSASRPQDRQFILSSKKLLLSDSGFYLCAWILDRVNTEAFFGQGTRLTVV.

This chain connects TRBV5-4 to TRBJ2-7; D is unresolved. V was shortened by 6 bases and J by 4 bases, with 14 bases between the two germline ends. The CDR3 runs to 13 residues. CDR1 is SGHNT, CDR2 YYREEE, per germline (reference sequence). The CDR3 DNA reads as TGTGCCAGCAACCTAGAAAAAGGTTACGAGCAGTACTTC. It encodes CASNLEKGYEQYF.

V and J are TRBV21-1 and TRBJ2-7; TRBD1 reflects the table's D call only, with no check against the DNA. TRBV21-1 is noted as a pseudogene. The CDR3 is 15 amino acids. The CDR3 sequence: CASSWPGHLSYEQYF. Written as DNA, the CDR3 is TGTGCCAGCAGCTGGCCGGGACACCTTTCCTACGAGCAGTACTTC.

This clone was seen just once. The chain has TRBV9 and TRBJ2-3, with D possibly TRBD2 on 6 matching bases. Trimming pared 3 bases from V and 2 bases from J, leaving 19 bases between. The CDR3 loop spans 17 amino acids. Germline CDR1 is SGDLS and CDR2 is YYNGEE. The CDR3 nucleotides read TGTGCCAGCAGCGCTTTTAGCGGCCCGGGCTCCACAGATACGCAGTATTTT. Translation gives CASSAFSGPGSTDTQYF.

V is TRBV29-1 and J is TRBJ1-2; D call uncertain. The CDR3 is made up of 14 amino acids. V was trimmed by 4 bases and J by 1 base, leaving 13 bases between them. CDR1 and CDR2 (germline): SQVTM, ANQGSEA. This CDR3 reads CSVAMRAVNYGYTF. Here the CDR3 DNA reads TGCAGCGTTGCCATGCGTGCCGTTAACTATGGCTACACCTTC.

This clone was found once. The chain recombines TRBV5-1 with TRBJ1-2, with TRBD1 as a possible D gene (5 bases). Trimming stripped 4 bases from V and 8 bases from J, with 18 bases between. The germline V gene encodes CDR1 SGHRS and CDR2 YFSETQ. The length of the CDR3 is 14 residues. The CDR3 coding sequence is TGCGCCAGCAGCGTCCGGGACCCAACCCGAGGCTACACCTTC. Residues: CASSVRDPTRGYTF. The complete variable domain, with remaining parts taken from reference TRBV5-1 and TRBJ1-2, reads KAGVTQTPRYLIKTRGQQVTLSCSPISGHRSVSWYQQTPGQGLQFLFEYFSETQRNKGNFPGRFSGRQFSNSRSEMNVSTLELGDSALYLCASSVRDPTRGYTFGSGTRLTVV.

This chain connects TRBV2 to TRBJ2-1; no clear D gene. The CDR3 is made up of 14 amino acids. Deletions cut 11 bases from V and 3 bases from J, with 17 bases between. Looked up from germline, CDR1 is SNHLY and CDR2 is FYNNEI. The CDR3: CAAAGLAGYNEQFF. CDR3 sequence (DNA): TGTGCCGCCGCCGGGTTGGCAGGCTACAATGAGCAGTTCTTC.

The rearrangement uses TRBV6-5 and TRBJ1-1; D ambiguous. CDR1 and CDR2 from the germline V gene are MNHEY and SVGAGI. The V and J ends lost 5 bases and 0 bases respectively, with 4 bases between them. The CDR3 sequence is 12 residues long. CDR3 sequence (DNA): TGTGCCAGCAGTAGGATGAACACTGAAGCTTTCTTT. Translating it yields CASSRMNTEAFF.

The chain links TRBV5-1 to TRBJ1-2, with D possibly being TRBD1 (6 bases). The CDR3 is 15 residues long. V dropped 4 bases and J dropped 7 bases, with 20 bases sitting between them. CDR1 is SGHRS, CDR2 YFSETQ, per germline. Here the CDR3 reads CASSIDFGGPFGYTF. The CDR3 region has the DNA TGCGCCAGCAGCATCGACTTTGGGGGGCCCTTTGGCTACACCTTC.

This clone occurred a few times. V gene TRBV9 combines with J gene TRBJ1-3, with D possibly TRBD1 on 5 matching bases. The CDR3 consists of 16 residues. Trimming removed 4 bases at V and 0 bases at J, with 14 bases between. The germline gives CDR1 SGDLS, CDR2 YYNGEE. The CDR3 DNA reads TGTGCCAGCAGCCCCCGGGACGTAAGCTCTGGAAACACCATATATTTT. This gives the protein CASSPRDVSSGNTIYF. The whole variable domain, filled in from reference TRBV9 and TRBJ1-3, reads DSGVTQTPKHLITATGQRVTLRCSPRSGDLSVYWYQQSLDQGLQFLIQYYNGEERAKGNILERFSAQQFPDLHSELNLSSLELGDSALYFCASSPRDVSSGNTIYFGEGSWLTVV.

CDR3 region: CASTAGGGIGNTIYF. CDR3 coding DNA: TGTGCCAGCACCGCCGGGGGGGGTATCGGAAACACCATATATTTT. The chain couples TRBV6-5 to TRBJ1-3, with D tentatively TRBD1 (5 bases). V lost 7 bases to trimming and J lost 4 bases, with 17 bases between them. CDR1 and CDR2 (germline): MNHEY, SVGAGI. The CDR3 contains 15 residues.

CDR3 region: CASSIAVNYGYTF. The CDR3 coding sequence is TGTGCCAGTAGTATCGCAGTCAACTATGGCTACACCTTC. V and J are TRBV19 and TRBJ1-2; D is unclear. The germline V gene encodes CDR1 LNHDA and CDR2 SQIVND (reference sequence). CDR3 length: 13 amino acids. Trimming took 3 bases from V and 2 from J, leaving 7 bases between them.

Note on this clone: This sample also contains other DNA sequences that code for the same CDR3. The V call is TRBV6-5, the J call TRBJ2-7; TRBD1 aligns across 9 bases. V lost 0 bases, J lost 2 bases, and 2 bases stayed unmatched. Germline CDR1 and CDR2: MNHEY and SVGAGI. CDR3 length: 15 residues. The CDR3 DNA sequence: TGTGCCAGCAGTTACTCAGGACAGGGGACCTACGAGCAGTACTTC. Encoded protein: CASSYSGQGTYEQYF.

The rearrangement links TRBV19 to TRBJ2-7, with 8 bases identical to TRBD1. V trimming: 4 bases; J trimming: 4 bases; junction bases outside the gene matches: 6. CDR1 and CDR2 (germline): LNHDA, SQIVND (reference sequence). This CDR3 is built from 14 residues. The CDR3 is CASSTRTGRYEQYF. DNA for the CDR3: TGTGCCAGTAGTACCAGGACAGGGAGATACGAGCAGTACTTC.

The chain joins TRBV27 to TRBJ1-6; D might be TRBD1 (6 bases). V was pared by 6 bases and J by 7 bases, with 19 bases between. Per the germline V gene, CDR1 is MNHEY and CDR2 is SMNVEV (reference sequence). This CDR3 has 16 residues. The CDR3 nucleotides are TGTGCCAGCAGGGGGGGGCACGCAAGACCGAATTCACCCCTCCACTTT. Translating it yields CASRGGHARPNSPLHF.

The chain joins TRBV24-1 to TRBJ2-5; no clear D gene. V was cut by 12 bases and J by 3 bases, with 7 bases left in between. The CDR3 consists of 10 residues. The germline V gene has CDR1 KGHDR and CDR2 SFDVKD. The CDR3 here is CAPAEETQYF. CDR3 sequence (DNA): TGTGCCCCCGCAGAAGAGACCCAGTACTTC.

The chain employs TRBV27 and TRBJ2-7; TRBD2 is a possible D gene (5 bases). This CDR3 is built from 14 residues. Germline V gene data show CDR1 as MNHEY and CDR2 as SMNVEV (reference sequence). V was clipped by 3 bases and J by 3 bases, with 12 bases between them. The CDR3 DNA follows: TGTGCCAGCAGTTTGGCGGGCGCGGGCTACGAGCAGTACTTC. Protein: CASSLAGAGYEQYF.